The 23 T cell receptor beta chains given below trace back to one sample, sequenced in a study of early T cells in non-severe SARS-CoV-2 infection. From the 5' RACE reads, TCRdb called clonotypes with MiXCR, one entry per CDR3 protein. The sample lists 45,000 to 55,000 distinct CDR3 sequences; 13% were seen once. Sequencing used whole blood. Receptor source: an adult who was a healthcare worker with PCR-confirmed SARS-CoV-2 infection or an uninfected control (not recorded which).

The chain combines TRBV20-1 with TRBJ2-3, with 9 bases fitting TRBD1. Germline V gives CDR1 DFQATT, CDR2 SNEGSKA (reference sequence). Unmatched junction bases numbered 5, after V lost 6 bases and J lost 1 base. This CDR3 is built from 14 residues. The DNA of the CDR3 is TGCAGTGCAAACCGACAGGGGGGCACAGATACGCAGTATTTT. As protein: CSANRQGGTDTQYF.

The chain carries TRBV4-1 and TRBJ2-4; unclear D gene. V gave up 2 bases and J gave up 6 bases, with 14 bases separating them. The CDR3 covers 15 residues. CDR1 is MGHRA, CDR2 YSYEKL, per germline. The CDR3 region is CASSQSQRHLNIQYF. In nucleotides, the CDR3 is TGCGCCAGCAGCCAAAGTCAACGGCACCTAAACATTCAGTACTTC.

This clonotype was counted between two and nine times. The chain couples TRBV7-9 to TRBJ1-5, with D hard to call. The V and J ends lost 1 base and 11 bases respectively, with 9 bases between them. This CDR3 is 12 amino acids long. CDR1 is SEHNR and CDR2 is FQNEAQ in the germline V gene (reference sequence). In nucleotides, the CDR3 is TGTGCCAGCAGCTTAGGGGCTATGTCCCAGCATTTT. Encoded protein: CASSLGAMSQHF.

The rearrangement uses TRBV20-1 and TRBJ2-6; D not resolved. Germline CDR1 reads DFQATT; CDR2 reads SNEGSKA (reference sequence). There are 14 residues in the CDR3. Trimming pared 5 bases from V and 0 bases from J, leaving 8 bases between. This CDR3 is CSASYSSGANVLTF. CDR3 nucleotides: TGCAGTGCTTCTTACAGCTCTGGGGCCAACGTCCTGACTTTC.

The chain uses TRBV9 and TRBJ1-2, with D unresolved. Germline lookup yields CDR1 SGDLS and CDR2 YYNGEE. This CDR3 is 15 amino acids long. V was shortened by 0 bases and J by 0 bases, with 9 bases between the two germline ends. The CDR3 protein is CASSVAGGTNYGYTF. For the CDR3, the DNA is TGTGCCAGCAGCGTAGCTGGTGGAACTAACTATGGCTACACCTTC.

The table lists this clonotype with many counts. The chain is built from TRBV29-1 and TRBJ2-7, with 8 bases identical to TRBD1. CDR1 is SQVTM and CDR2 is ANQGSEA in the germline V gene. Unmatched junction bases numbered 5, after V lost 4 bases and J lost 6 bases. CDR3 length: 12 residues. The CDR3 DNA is TGCAGCGTTGGACAGGGGTCCCTCGAGCAGTACTTC. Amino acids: CSVGQGSLEQYF.

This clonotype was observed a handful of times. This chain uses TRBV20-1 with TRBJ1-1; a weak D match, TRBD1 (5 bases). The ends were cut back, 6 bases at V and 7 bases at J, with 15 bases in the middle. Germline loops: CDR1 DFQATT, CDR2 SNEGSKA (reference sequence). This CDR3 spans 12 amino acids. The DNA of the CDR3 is TGCAGTGCATCGGGACTTCGCCGTGAAGCTTTCTTT. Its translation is CSASGLRREAFF.

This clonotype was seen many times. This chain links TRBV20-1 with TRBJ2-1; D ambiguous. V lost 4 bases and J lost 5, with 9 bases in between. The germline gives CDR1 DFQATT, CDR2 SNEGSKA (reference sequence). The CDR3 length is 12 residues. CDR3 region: CSAIERHNEQFF. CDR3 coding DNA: TGCAGTGCTATAGAGCGCCACAATGAGCAGTTCTTC.

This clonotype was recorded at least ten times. The CDR3 sequence is CASSLGIAGTEQFF. The DNA for the CDR3 is TGCGCCAGCAGCTTGGGGATAGCGGGAACTGAGCAGTTCTTC. The chain uses TRBV5-1 and TRBJ2-1; TRBD2 aligns across 8 bases. V was pared by 0 bases and J by 9 bases, with 5 bases of the junction left unmatched. The CDR3 contains 14 residues. Germline CDR1 is SGHRS and CDR2 is YFSETQ.

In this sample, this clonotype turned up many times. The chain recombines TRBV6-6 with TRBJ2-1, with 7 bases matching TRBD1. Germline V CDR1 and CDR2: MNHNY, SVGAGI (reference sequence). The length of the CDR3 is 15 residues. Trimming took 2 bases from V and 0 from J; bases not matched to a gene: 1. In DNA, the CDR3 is TGTGCCAGCAGTTACGGGGACAGCTCCTACAATGAGCAGTTCTTC. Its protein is CASSYGDSSYNEQFF.

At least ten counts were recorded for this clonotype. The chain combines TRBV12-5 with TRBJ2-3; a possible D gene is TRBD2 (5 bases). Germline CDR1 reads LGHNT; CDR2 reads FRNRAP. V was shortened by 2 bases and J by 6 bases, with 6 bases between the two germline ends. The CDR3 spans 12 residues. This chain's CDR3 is CASGLTGDTQYF. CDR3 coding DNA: TGTGCTAGTGGTTTGACGGGGGATACGCAGTATTTT. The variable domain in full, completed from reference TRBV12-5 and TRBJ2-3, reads DARVTQTPRHKVTEMGQEVTMRCQPILGHNTVFWYRQTMMQGLELLAYFRNRAPLDDSGMPKDRFSAEMPDATLATLKIQPSEPRDSAVYFCASGLTGDTQYFGPGTRLTVL.

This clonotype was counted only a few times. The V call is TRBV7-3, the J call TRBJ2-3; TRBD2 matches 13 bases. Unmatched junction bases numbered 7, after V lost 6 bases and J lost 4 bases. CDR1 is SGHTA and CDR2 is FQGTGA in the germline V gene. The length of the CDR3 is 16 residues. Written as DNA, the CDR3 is TGTGCCAGCAGGACCGGGACTAGCGGGGTAGCAGATACGCAGTATTTT. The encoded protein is CASRTGTSGVADTQYF.

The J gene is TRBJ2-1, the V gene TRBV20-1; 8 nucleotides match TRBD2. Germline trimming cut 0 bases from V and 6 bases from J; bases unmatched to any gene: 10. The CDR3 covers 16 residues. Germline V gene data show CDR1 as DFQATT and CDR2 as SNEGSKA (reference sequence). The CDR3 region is CSARDPKGSGANEQFF. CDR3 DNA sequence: TGCAGTGCTAGAGATCCTAAGGGTAGCGGGGCCAATGAGCAGTTCTTC.

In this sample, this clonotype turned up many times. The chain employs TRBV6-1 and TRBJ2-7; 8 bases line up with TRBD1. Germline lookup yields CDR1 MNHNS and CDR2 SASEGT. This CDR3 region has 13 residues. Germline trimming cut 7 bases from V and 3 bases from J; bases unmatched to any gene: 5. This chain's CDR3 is CASNRDRHYEQYF. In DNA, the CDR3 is TGTGCCAGCAACCGGGACAGGCACTACGAGCAGTACTTC.

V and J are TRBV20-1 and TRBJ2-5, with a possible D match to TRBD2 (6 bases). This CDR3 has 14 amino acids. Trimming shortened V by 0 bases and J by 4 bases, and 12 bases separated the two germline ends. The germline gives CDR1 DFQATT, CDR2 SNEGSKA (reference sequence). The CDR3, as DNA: TGCAGTGCTAGAGAGACTAGTGTTCCAGAGACCCAGTACTTC. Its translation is CSARETSVPETQYF.

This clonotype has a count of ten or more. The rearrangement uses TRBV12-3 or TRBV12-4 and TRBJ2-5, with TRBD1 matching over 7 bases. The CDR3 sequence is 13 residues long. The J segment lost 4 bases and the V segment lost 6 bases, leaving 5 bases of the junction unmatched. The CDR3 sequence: CASRGQTRETQYF. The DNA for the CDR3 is TGTGCCAGCAGGGGACAGACTCGAGAGACCCAGTACTTC.

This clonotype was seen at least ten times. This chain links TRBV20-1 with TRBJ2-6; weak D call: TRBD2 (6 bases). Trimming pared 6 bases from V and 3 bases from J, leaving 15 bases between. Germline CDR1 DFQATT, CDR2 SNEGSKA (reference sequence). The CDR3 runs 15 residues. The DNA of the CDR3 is TGCAGTGCCCCCCCGGGGGTTTTTGGGGCCAACGTCCTGACTTTC. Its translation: CSAPPGVFGANVLTF.

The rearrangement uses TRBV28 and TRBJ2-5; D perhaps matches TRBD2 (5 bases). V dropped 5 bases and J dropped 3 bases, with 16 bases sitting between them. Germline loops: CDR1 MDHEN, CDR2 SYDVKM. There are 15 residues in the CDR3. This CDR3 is CASSAPKKEEETQYF. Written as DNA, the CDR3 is TGTGCCAGCAGTGCCCCTAAAAAGGAGGAAGAGACCCAGTACTTC.

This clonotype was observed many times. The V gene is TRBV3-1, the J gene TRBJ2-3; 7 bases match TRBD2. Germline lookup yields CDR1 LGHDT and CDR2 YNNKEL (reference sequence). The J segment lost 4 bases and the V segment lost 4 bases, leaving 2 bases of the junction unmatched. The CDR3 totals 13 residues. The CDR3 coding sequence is TGTGCCAGCAGCCGCCGGGGGGCAGATACGCAGTATTTT. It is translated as CASSRRGADTQYF.

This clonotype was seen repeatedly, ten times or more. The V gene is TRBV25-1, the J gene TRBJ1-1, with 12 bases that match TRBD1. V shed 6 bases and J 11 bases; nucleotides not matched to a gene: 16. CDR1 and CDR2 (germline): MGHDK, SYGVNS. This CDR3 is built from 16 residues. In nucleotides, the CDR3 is TGTGCCAGCAGAGGATTAAGTTCGGGACAGGGGGCTGGTGCTTTCTTT. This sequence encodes CASRGLSSGQGAGAFF.

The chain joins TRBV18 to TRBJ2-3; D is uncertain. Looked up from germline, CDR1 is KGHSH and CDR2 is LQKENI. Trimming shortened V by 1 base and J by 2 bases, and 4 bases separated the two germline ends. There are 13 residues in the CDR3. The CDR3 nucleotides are TGTGCCAGCTCACCACTGGTCACAGATACGCAGTATTTT. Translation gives CASSPLVTDTQYF. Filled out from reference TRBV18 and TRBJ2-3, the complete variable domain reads NAGVMQNPRHLVRRRGQEARLRCSPMKGHSHVYWYRQLPEEGLKFMVYLQKENIIDESGMPKERFSAEFPKEGPSILRIQQVVRGDSAAYFCASSPLVTDTQYFGPGTRLTVL.

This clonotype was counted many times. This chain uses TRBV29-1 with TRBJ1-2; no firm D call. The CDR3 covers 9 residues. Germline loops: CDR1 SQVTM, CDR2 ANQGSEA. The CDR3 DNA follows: TGCAGTGACACGCGGGGCTACACCTTC. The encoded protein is CSDTRGYTF.

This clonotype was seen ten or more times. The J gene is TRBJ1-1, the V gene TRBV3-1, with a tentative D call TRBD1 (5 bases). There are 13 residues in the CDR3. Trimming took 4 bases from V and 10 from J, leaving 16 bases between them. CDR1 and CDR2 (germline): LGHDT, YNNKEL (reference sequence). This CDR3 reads CASSRGTNAGAFF. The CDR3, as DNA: TGTGCCAGCAGCCGAGGGACGAACGCGGGAGCTTTCTTT.